This T cell receptor (beta chain) appears in the sequencing data of a study of T cells in Graves' hyperthyroidism and ophthalmopathy (dated by TCRdb to between 2018 and 2021). As for the study more broadly: Peripheral blood samples were taken at initial diagnosis, before any treatment was given. TCR V-J signatures able to tell the groups apart were searched for in a discovery cohort of 100 patients, of whom roughly 42 had Graves' ophthalmopathy and roughly 59 had stable Graves' hyperthyroidism. Prospective prediction of ophthalmopathy was tested in an independent validation cohort of fewer than 20 hyperthyroidism patients and 15 to 17 patients who later progressed to ophthalmopathy. For training and testing, the 100 or so patients in the discovery cohort were randomly divided in a 7:3 ratio. In several Graves' hyperthyroidism patients, the study also compared T-cell repertoires from thyroid tissue with T-cell repertoires from blood. After blood sampling, hyperthyroidism patients were treated with methimazole at a starting dose of 30 mg daily, and ophthalmopathy patients were treated with high-dose intravenous methylprednisolone. TCR Vbeta CDR3 sequencing of 135 peripheral blood samples (over 40 ophthalmopathy, over 70 hyperthyroidism and some 17 progressor patients) is reported in the paper.

This clonotype was counted a few times. Its specific antigen is unknown. Base qualities are not recorded, but no much larger clone differs from it by a single base. Results the study describes overall, beyond this receptor: Blood samples also contained most of the expanded thyroid clonotypes (frequency above 0.001), which suggests that blood repertoires may reflect thyroid immune responses. Ophthalmopathy was separated from stable hyperthyroidism by a 13 V-J signature model, with 85% to 90% sensitivity and approximately 81% specificity obtained in cross-validation and 80%/75% obtained in testing. During validation, the model predicted progression to ophthalmopathy a median of approximately six months ahead of onset, with almost 71% sensitivity and less than 85% specificity. No statistical method was used to set the sample size in advance, and investigators knew the group allocation.

Hyperthyroidism patients were aged 18 to 65 years and newly diagnosed, with disease duration of less than 2 months. Patients with uncontrolled infections, other autoimmune diseases, pregnancy or lactation were excluded. Diagnoses were established on the basis of clinical symptoms, serum thyroxine and TRAb, thyroid ultrasound, and orbital computed tomography. For progressor patients, blood was drawn at the first diagnosis of hyperthyroidism, before any ophthalmopathy symptoms had appeared. Ficoll-Paque density gradient centrifugation was used to isolate PBMCs from 8 to 10 ml of fresh peripheral blood. Progressor patients were first diagnosed with Graves' hyperthyroidism and then developed ophthalmopathy during follow-up. Total RNA was extracted with Trizol reagent, and quality was checked on an Agilent 2100 Bioanalyzer. The TCR beta CDR3 regions were amplified from RNA transcripts. For the first round of RT-PCR on the TCR CDR3, the HTBI primer set was used together with the Qiagen OneStep RT-PCR kit. Libraries were constructed in a second round of multiplex PCR, after which size selection and purification were carried out. Libraries were sequenced paired-end with 100 bp reads on an Illumina HiSeq2000. The authors' analysis ran thus. SOAPnuke was used to process the raw data, throwing out any read that contained adapters or uncalled bases, had a mean Phred below 15, or lacked an exact constant-primer or identifier match. High-quality paired reads were merged using COPE v1.2.5, and each unique nucleotide sequence was defined as a clonotype. MiTCR v1.1 was used to align the clonotypes against IMGT TRBV, TRBD and TRBJ reference segments. Only V-J combinations with frequency above 0.0001, covering about 99% of repertoires, were analysed. A TCS score was defined as the ratio between F50 (clonal expansion) and ExV (chaos), using BLOSUM62-based TCRdist between CDR3 peptides within each V-J. Welch's t-statistics and random forest reduced around 520 V-J features to 10 to 15, which were used in a naive Bayes classifier (R e1071). TCRdb took the public reads, trimmed them with fastp at Q25, ran MiXCR for clone calling and kept in-frame beta chains. For every CDR3 protein sequence, its rows merge into one entry that carries the most common genes and DNA. The V and J calls, along with clone size, are taken from TCRdb and not from the paper's own processing. The sample table shows about 130,000 distinct CDR3 sequences, and around 20% are seen once. The ten largest clones take up 67% of the sample.

Trimming removed 3 bases from V and 4 bases from J; the gene matches leave 5 bases unexplained. Taken from cysteine to phenylalanine, the CDR3 has 13 residues. The only DNA kept is the CDR3, 39 bases in frame from the first base. As encoded in the germline V gene (reference sequence), CDR1 is GTSNPN while CDR2 is SVGIG. The sequence joins TRBV30 to TRBJ2-5, with 7 central nucleotides matching TRBD1. Sequencing input: blood. The receptor comes from a woman in her fifties or sixties with Graves' hyperthyroidism that later progressed to Graves' ophthalmopathy. This receptor has the CDR3 CAWRTGPRETQYF. The DNA reads as follows: TGTGCCTGGAGGACAGGGCCGCGAGAGACCCAGTACTTC.